The present T cell receptor beta chain was sequenced within a study of post-analysis software for immune sequencing data. Findings and limits, study-wide: Among several TRBV segments more frequent in patients than controls were TRBV5-6, TRBV5-1 and TRBV20-1. Comparison with controls showed significantly lower normalized Chao1 diversity in multiple sclerosis patients. By F measure, strong co-clustering occurred among samples prepared in the same batch.

The CDR3 runs to 13 residues. The germline V and J ends were trimmed by 1 base and 5 bases, with 8 bases remaining between them. CDR1 and CDR2 (germline): LGHDT, YNNKEL (reference sequence). A remark on this clonotype: Its antigen remains unknown.

TCR beta cDNA libraries had unique molecular identifiers. Input amounts of 1 to 10 million T cells were used. These gave roughly 0.5 million cDNA molecules, so each molecule approximated one T cell. MiXCR was run by TCRdb on the PCR reads, yielding one entry per CDR3 protein. The sample lists 800,000 to 950,000 distinct CDR3 sequences, approximately 57% occurring once. The rearrangement joins TRBV3-1 to TRBJ2-5, with a possible D match to TRBD1 (5 bases). The sequencing input was blood. This receptor was identified in a girl between 5 and 17 years old with multiple sclerosis. The CDR3 DNA follows: TGTGCCAGCAGCCAAGCCTGGGGCGAGACCCAGTACTTC. Amino acid sequence: CASSQAWGETQYF.